This TCR beta chain was observed in a study of beta chain features in type 1 diabetes. Every bit of the isolated RNA underwent reverse transcription, so sequencing read expressed TCRB transcripts. The repertoire was sequenced with immunoSEQ multiplex PCR; TCRdb's copy has only in-frame clones and lacks some. The sample contains 600,000 to 700,000 clones, 9.5% to 15% of which appear only once. Study-wide findings and caveats: All four CD4+ subsets of Type 1 diabetes patients contained TCRB CDR3s that were moderately but significantly shorter.

CDR1 MNHNS and CDR2 SASEGT come from the germline V gene. J lost 4 bases, V lost 1 base, and 6 bases had no gene match. CDR3 size: 15 residues. A word on this clone: Its specificity is not known.

This TCR came from a man under 40 with type 1 diabetes. Specimen: naive CD4+ T cells from blood. The chain recombines TRBV6-1 with TRBJ1-2, with TRBD1 identical over 7 bases. The CDR3 sequence is CASSEGGGGSYGYTF. In nucleotides, the CDR3 is TGTGCCAGCAGTGAAGGTGGAGGGGGCAGCTATGGCTACACCTTC.